Presented here are 19 T cell receptor beta chains from one specimen sequenced in a study of PD-L1 blockade in urothelial cancer. Time point indicated: pretreatment peripheral blood. Sequenced by immunoSEQ multiplex PCR; TCRdb stores in-frame clones only, minus some. The sample shows 55,000 to 85,000 clones, 84% of them seen only once. The material was PBMCs, obtained around atezolizumab (anti-PD-L1) treatment. All receptors come from a woman in her 70s with urothelial cancer.

V is TRBV7-9 and J is TRBJ1-1, with 7 bases that match TRBD1. The CDR3 sequence is 16 residues long. Germline lookup yields CDR1 SEHNR and CDR2 FQNEAQ (reference sequence). The junction had 12 bases not matched to a gene; V was cut back by 5 bases and J by 3 bases. The CDR3 here is CASSQARGTPHTEAFF. The DNA of the CDR3 is TGTGCCAGCAGCCAGGCCAGGGGGACACCCCACACTGAAGCTTTCTTT. The full variable domain, completed using reference TRBV7-9 and TRBJ1-1, is DTGVSQNPRHKITKRGQNVTFRCDPISEHNRLYWYRQTLGQGPEFLTYFQNEAQLEKSRLLSDRFSAERPKGSFSTLEIQRTEQGDSAMYLCASSQARGTPHTEAFFGQGTRLTVV.

The chain uses TRBV11-1 and TRBJ2-5; 8 bases line up with TRBD1. V gave up 5 bases and J gave up 1 base; unmatched junction bases: 6. The CDR3 contains 15 residues. Germline V gene lookup returns CDR1 SGHAT and CDR2 FQDESV (reference sequence). DNA for the CDR3: TGTGCCAGCAGCCCAAGGGACAGGAGCCAAGAGACCCAGTACTTC. As protein: CASSPRDRSQETQYF.

The CDR3 region is CAWSVTLRQVRYGYTF. The CDR3 DNA reads TGTGCCTGGAGTGTAACCCTAAGACAGGTTCGCTATGGCTACACCTTC. V is TRBV30 and J is TRBJ1-2; D is possibly TRBD1 (6 bases). From germline, CDR1 is GTSNPN and CDR2 SVGIG (reference sequence). V gave up 0 bases and J gave up 4 bases, with 18 bases separating them. The CDR3 loop spans 16 amino acids.

The chain uses TRBV30 and TRBJ1-5; 11 bases are shared with TRBD1. The CDR3 is 14 amino acids. Germline CDR1 reads GTSNPN; CDR2 reads SVGIG (reference sequence). V lost 2 bases to trimming and J lost 6 bases; unmatched junction nucleotides: 3. The CDR3: CAWSRTGGSQPQHF. The CDR3 bases are TGTGCCTGGAGTAGGACAGGGGGCAGTCAGCCCCAGCATTTT.

This clone appeared once. The chain joins TRBV7-2 to TRBJ2-5; D is possibly TRBD1 (6 bases). Germline CDR1 is SGHTA and CDR2 is FQGNSA. Trimming cost V 4 bases and J 2 bases, with 14 bases left between them. CDR3 length: 15 residues. The CDR3 here is CASSSRGTIQETQYF. The CDR3 bases are TGTGCCAGCAGCTCTAGGGGGACGATACAAGAGACCCAGTACTTC.

This clone came up a few times. This chain joins TRBV11-3 and TRBJ2-6; tentatively, D is TRBD2 (7 bases). The CDR3 is 16 amino acids. The germline V and J ends were trimmed by 1 base and 2 bases, with 9 bases remaining between them. Germline assignment: CDR1 SGHNT and CDR2 YENEEA. This CDR3 is CASSLGGGPGANVLTF. CDR3 bases: TGTGCCAGCAGCTTAGGGGGGGGGCCTGGGGCCAACGTCCTGACTTTC. Together with reference TRBV11-3 and TRBJ2-6, the CDR3 gives the full variable domain: EAGVVQSPRYKIIEKKQPVAFWCNPISGHNTLYWYLQNLGQGPELLIRYENEEAVDDSQLPKDRFSAERLKGVDSTLKIQPAELGDSAVYLCASSLGGGPGANVLTFGAGSRLTVL.

This chain links TRBV30 with TRBJ1-1; tentatively, D is TRBD1 (6 bases). The CDR3 sequence is 13 residues long. V shed 0 bases and J shed 5 bases, with 10 bases lying between them. Looked up from germline, CDR1 is GTSNPN and CDR2 is SVGIG (reference sequence). The CDR3 nucleotides read TGTGCCTGGAGTGTCTTTACAGGGACTGAAGCTTTCTTT. Translating it yields CAWSVFTGTEAFF.

The V gene is TRBV27, the J gene TRBJ2-7; 7 bases line up with TRBD2. Germline trimming cut 2 bases from V and 2 bases from J; bases unmatched to any gene: 6. This CDR3 spans 15 amino acids. Germline CDR1 reads MNHEY; CDR2 reads SMNVEV (reference sequence). The CDR3 DNA follows: TGTGCCAGCAGTTTAAGGCTAGCGGCCCCCTACGAGCAGTACTTC. Protein product: CASSLRLAAPYEQYF.

The V call is TRBV28, the J call TRBJ2-3, with D possibly TRBD1 on 6 matching bases. In germline, CDR1 is MDHEN, CDR2 SYDVKM. Trimming took off 7 bases at V and 1 base at J, with 9 bases between the two ends. The CDR3 is 13 amino acids. CDR3 sequence reads: CASMNRGTDTQYF. CDR3 DNA sequence: TGTGCCAGCATGAACAGGGGCACAGATACGCAGTATTTT.

The rearrangement links TRBV28 to TRBJ1-5; unclear D gene. The germline gives CDR1 MDHEN, CDR2 SYDVKM. Trimming took 5 bases from V and 0 from J, leaving 14 bases between them. The CDR3 totals 16 residues. DNA of the CDR3: TGTGCCAGCAGTCCGATCGGGAGCTATAGCAATCAGCCCCAGCATTTT. Amino acids: CASSPIGSYSNQPQHF.

V gene TRBV11-2 combines with J gene TRBJ1-3, with D unclear. The CDR3 is 16 residues long. The V and J ends lost 6 bases and 0 bases respectively, with 15 bases between them. Per germline, CDR1 SGHAT and CDR2 FQNNGV. This CDR3 is CASRKAGSSSGNTIYF. In DNA form, the CDR3 reads TGTGCCAGCAGGAAGGCGGGCAGCAGCTCTGGAAACACCATATATTTT.

The chain links TRBV18 to TRBJ2-7, with 10 bases aligning to TRBD2. The germline gives CDR1 KGHSH, CDR2 LQKENI. Trimming took 6 bases from V and 3 from J; bases not matched to a gene: 5. This CDR3 comprises 14 residues. The CDR3 loop is CASSQRGGIYEQYF. Here the CDR3 DNA reads TGTGCCAGCTCTCAGCGGGGGGGAATCTACGAGCAGTACTTC.

This clone was found a few times. The rearrangement uses TRBV6-1 and TRBJ1-5; D perhaps matches TRBD1 (6 bases). The CDR3 contains 14 residues. Germline CDR1 reads MNHNS; CDR2 reads SASEGT. With 7 bases removed from V and 0 bases from J, the gap between germline ends came to 10 bases. CDR3: CASKRDISNQPQHF. Written as DNA, the CDR3 is TGTGCCAGCAAGCGGGACATTAGCAATCAGCCCCAGCATTTT.

This clone was recorded a few times. The CDR3 coding sequence is TGTGCCAGTAGTATTCAGCGGGGGGGGGAGACCCAGTACTTC. It is translated as CASSIQRGGETQYF. This chain connects TRBV19 to TRBJ2-5; 10 positions agree with TRBD2. Per the germline V gene, CDR1 is LNHDA and CDR2 is SQIVND (reference sequence). The CDR3 spans 14 residues. Trimming took 3 bases from V and 5 from J; bases not matched to a gene: 3.

The chain combines TRBV5-6 with TRBJ2-5; a weak D match, TRBD1 (6 bases). Germline V gene data show CDR1 as SGHDT and CDR2 as YYEEEE. There are 12 residues in the CDR3. The V gene lost 2 bases and the J gene lost 5 bases, with 7 bases spanning the gap. CDR3 DNA: TGTGCCAGCAGCTTCACAGGGGAGACCCAGTACTTC. Its protein is CASSFTGETQYF.

As for this clone: An end of the junction does not agree with germline; a read error may underlie this. The chain employs TRBV5-1 and TRBJ1-2; maybe TRBD1 (6 bases). The CDR3 contains 14 residues. Germline CDR1 SGHRS, CDR2 YFSETQ. CDR3 sequence reads: CASRFIDQGHGYTF. The CDR3 bases are TGCGCCAGCCGCTTTATTGATCAGGGGCATGGCTACACCTTC.

The sample holds one count of this clone. The gene calls are TRBV5-6 and TRBJ2-5, with TRBD1 identical over 9 bases. Germline CDR1 reads SGHDT; CDR2 reads YYEEEE. The V gene end was trimmed by 4 bases and the J gene end by 2 bases; junction bases not matched to a gene: 3. The CDR3 is 14 amino acids. CDR3 residues: CASSRGTGQETQYF. CDR3 bases: TGTGCCAGCAGCCGCGGGACAGGGCAAGAGACCCAGTACTTC.

The V call is TRBV25-1, the J call TRBJ2-5, with TRBD2 matching over 12 bases. This CDR3 has 18 amino acids. In germline, CDR1 is MGHDK, CDR2 SYGVNS. Germline trimming cut 3 bases from V and 5 bases from J; bases unmatched to any gene: 13. For the CDR3, the DNA is TGTGCCAGCAGTGACCAACCGCCGCTAGCGGGAGGGTGGGAGACCCAGTACTTC. Translation: CASSDQPPLAGGWETQYF.

The J gene is TRBJ2-1, the V gene TRBV7-2; possible D gene TRBD2, 5 bases. Germline CDR1 SGHTA, CDR2 FQGNSA. V lost 1 base and J 0 bases, leaving 10 bases between the germline ends. The CDR3 contains 16 residues. Here the CDR3 reads CASSLVATSSYNEQFF. DNA for the CDR3: TGTGCCAGCAGCTTAGTCGCAACTAGCTCCTACAATGAGCAGTTCTTC. The whole variable domain, remainder taken from reference TRBV7-2 and TRBJ2-1, is GAGVSQSPSNKVTEKGKDVELRCDPISGHTALYWYRQSLGQGLEFLIYFQGNSAPDKSGLPSDRFSAERTGGSVSTLTIQRTQQEDSAVYLCASSLVATSSYNEQFFGPGTRLTVL.